This T cell receptor (beta chain) was recovered during a study of identical twins. It was template switching that added a universal primer site, and there were unique molecular identifiers on the cDNA. TCRdb passed the 5' RACE reads through MiXCR, listing each CDR3 protein once. The sample has around 1.7 million distinct CDR3 sequences, 32% seen once. Study-wide results and limits: Insertions were reduced in abundant cord blood beta clonotypes but not in memory repertoires.

This clonotype was seen more than once but under ten times. Its specificity is not known. J lost 5 bases, V lost 6 bases, and 8 bases had no gene match. Germline CDR1 DFQATT, CDR2 SNEGSKA (reference sequence). This CDR3 has 13 residues. This chain connects TRBV20-1 to TRBJ1-1, with TRBD1 identical over 8 bases. The receptor's source is a newborn girl in good health. Sequencing used cord blood. Here the CDR3 DNA reads TGCAGTGCAATTGGACAGGGTGGGACTGAAGCTTTCTTT. As protein: CSAIGQGGTEAFF.